The T cell receptor (beta chain) under discussion was sequenced for a study of blood T cell repertoires in COVID-19. Germline-derived CDR1 and CDR2 are MDHEN and SYDVKM. Unmatched junction bases numbered 11, after V lost 4 bases and J lost 7 bases. This CDR3 has 15 residues. Produced via immunoSEQ multiplex PCR; TCRdb's table is partial and in-frame only. In the table there are about 80,000 clones, around nine tenths of which are singletons. The specimen was peripheral blood. The TCR sequence derives from an elderly woman with active or convalescent COVID-19. This chain connects TRBV28 to TRBJ1-2, with 8 positions matching TRBD1. The CDR3 DNA reads as TGTGCCAGCAGTTACTCTACAGGGGGTTTTGGTGGCTACACCTTC. Its translation: CASSYSTGGFGGYTF.